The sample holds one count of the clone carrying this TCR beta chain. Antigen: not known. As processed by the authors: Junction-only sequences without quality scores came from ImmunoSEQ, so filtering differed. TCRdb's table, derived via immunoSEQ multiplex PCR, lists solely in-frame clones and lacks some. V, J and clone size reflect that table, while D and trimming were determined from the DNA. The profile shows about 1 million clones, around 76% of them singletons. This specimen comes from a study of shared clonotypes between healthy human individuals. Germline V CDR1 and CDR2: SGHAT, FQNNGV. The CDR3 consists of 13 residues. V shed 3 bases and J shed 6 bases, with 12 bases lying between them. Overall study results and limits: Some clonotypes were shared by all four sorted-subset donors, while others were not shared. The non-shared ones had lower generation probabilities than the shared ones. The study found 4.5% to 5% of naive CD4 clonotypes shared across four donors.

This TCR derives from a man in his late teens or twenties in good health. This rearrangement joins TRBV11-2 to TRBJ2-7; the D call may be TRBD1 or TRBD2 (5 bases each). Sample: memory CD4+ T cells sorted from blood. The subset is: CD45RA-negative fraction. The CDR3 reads CASSFSGPGEQYF. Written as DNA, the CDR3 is TGTGCCAGCAGCTTCTCGGGGCCGGGCGAGCAGTACTTC.